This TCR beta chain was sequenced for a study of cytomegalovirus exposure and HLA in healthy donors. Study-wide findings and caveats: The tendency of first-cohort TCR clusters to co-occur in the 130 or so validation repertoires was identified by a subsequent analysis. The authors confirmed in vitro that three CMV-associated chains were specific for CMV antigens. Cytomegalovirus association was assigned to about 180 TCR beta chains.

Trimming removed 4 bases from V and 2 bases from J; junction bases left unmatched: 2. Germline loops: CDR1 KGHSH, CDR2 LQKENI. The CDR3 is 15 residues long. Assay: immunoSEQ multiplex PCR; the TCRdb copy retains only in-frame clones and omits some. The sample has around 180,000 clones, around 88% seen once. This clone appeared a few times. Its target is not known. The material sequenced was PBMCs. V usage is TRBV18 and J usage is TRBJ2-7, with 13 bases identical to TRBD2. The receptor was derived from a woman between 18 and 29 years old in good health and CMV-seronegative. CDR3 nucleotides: TGTGCCAGCTCACGGACTAGCGGGAGTACCTACGAGCAGTACTTC. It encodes CASSRTSGSTYEQYF.